The 26 T cell receptor beta chains reported below all come from one sample, sequenced in a study of CXCR3-negative and CXCR3-positive naive CD8 T cells. Libraries were UMI-labeled 5' RACE TRB cDNA. TCRdb reanalyzed the 5' RACE reads and collapses them to one entry per CDR3 protein, without DNA. The table lists 100,000 to 150,000 distinct CDR3 sequences. Input material: naive CXCR3- CD8+ T cells from blood. Subset of the sample: CD45RO-CCR7+CD27+CD95- naive CD8+ T cells lacking CXCR3 (TNR3-). Source of these receptors: a human donor in good health. Some clones in this sample may be carry-over from other donors' samples.

The rearrangement links TRBV15 to TRBJ2-7. Per the germline V gene, CDR1 is LNHNV and CDR2 is YYDKDF (reference sequence). This CDR3 has 13 amino acids. CDR3 sequence reads: CATSIQSSYEQYF.

This chain uses TRBV20-1 with TRBJ2-3; TCRdb designates TRBD1, a call that cannot be tested without DNA. CDR3 size: 15 residues. Germline V lookup: CDR1 DFQATT, CDR2 SNEGSKA (reference sequence). CDR3 residues: CSADWAGASTDTQYF.

The rearrangement links TRBV7-9 to TRBJ2-2; TCRdb outputs TRBD2, but without DNA this stays unchecked. CDR1 and CDR2 (germline): SEHNR, FQNEAQ (reference sequence). The CDR3 has 12 amino acids. CDR3 loop: CARAANTGELFF.

The CDR3 is CASRQNGGDNEQYF. The chain combines TRBV5-1 with TRBJ2-7; TCRdb selects TRBD1, and the lack of DNA leaves this call unchecked. The CDR3 contains 14 residues. The germline V gene has CDR1 SGHRS and CDR2 YFSETQ.

The genes are TRBV28 and TRBJ2-7; TCRdb selects TRBD2, and the lack of DNA leaves this call unchecked. The germline CDR1 and CDR2 sequences are MDHEN and SYDVKM. The CDR3 is 15 amino acids. The CDR3 reads CASSLRVPAAYEQYF.

This sequence joins TRBV29-1 and TRBJ1-1; TCRdb designates TRBD1, a call that cannot be tested without DNA. This CDR3 is 14 amino acids long. Germline CDR1 and CDR2: SQVTM and ANQGSEA. CDR3 in amino acids: CSVGTGGGNTEAFF.

The gene calls are TRBV5-1 and TRBJ2-7; TCRdb returns TRBD2, unconfirmable since there is no DNA. Germline V lookup: CDR1 SGHRS, CDR2 YFSETQ. The CDR3 is 13 amino acids. This CDR3 reads CASSFGLAYEQYF.

The rearrangement uses TRBV7-9 and TRBJ2-3. The germline gives CDR1 SEHNR, CDR2 FQNEAQ (reference sequence). The CDR3 has 16 amino acids. This CDR3 is CASSSSYLEGGDTQYF. Drawing the rest from reference TRBV7-9 and TRBJ2-3, the complete variable domain is DTGVSQNPRHKITKRGQNVTFRCDPISEHNRLYWYRQTLGQGPEFLTYFQNEAQLEKSRLLSDRFSAERPKGSFSTLEIQRTEQGDSAMYLCASSSSYLEGGDTQYFGPGTRLTVL.

V and J are TRBV7-6 and TRBJ1-1; checking the TCRdb D call of TRBD1 is not possible without DNA. The CDR3 is 15 residues long. From germline, CDR1 is SGHVS and CDR2 FNYEAQ. The CDR3 sequence: CASSLGTGSRAEAFF.

This CDR3 is CASSFRDSVRPQHF. The gene calls are TRBV28 and TRBJ1-5. Germline CDR1 MDHEN, CDR2 SYDVKM. The CDR3 loop spans 14 amino acids. Drawing the rest from reference TRBV28 and TRBJ1-5, the complete variable domain is DVKVTQSSRYLVKRTGEKVFLECVQDMDHENMFWYRQDPGLGLRLIYFSYDVKMKEKGDIPEGYSVSREKKERFSLILESASTNQTSMYLCASSFRDSVRPQHFGDGTRLSIL.

This sequence joins TRBV29-1 and TRBJ2-2; lacking DNA, the TRBD1 call made by TCRdb goes unchecked. This CDR3 is built from 15 residues. Germline V lookup: CDR1 SQVTM, CDR2 ANQGSEA. The chain's CDR3 is CSVDLGQGFTGELFF.

The rearrangement links TRBV19 to TRBJ2-7; TCRdb calls TRBD2, which cannot be checked without DNA. Germline loops: CDR1 LNHDA, CDR2 SQIVND (reference sequence). The CDR3 length is 16 residues. CDR3 sequence: CASSINSGRGTYEQYF.

V usage is TRBV18 and J usage is TRBJ2-1; the D gene TCRdb calls, TRBD2, cannot be checked with no DNA. The CDR3 has 17 residues. Looked up from germline, CDR1 is KGHSH and CDR2 is LQKENI. This chain's CDR3 is CASSPRGRDSIYNEQFF.

The V and J genes are TRBV19 and TRBJ2-7. The CDR3 has 14 amino acids. Germline V CDR1 and CDR2: LNHDA, SQIVND (reference sequence). This chain's CDR3 is CASSKTSRPPEQYF.

This chain links TRBV9 with TRBJ2-2. This CDR3 has 13 amino acids. CDR1 is SGDLS, CDR2 YYNGEE, per germline. CDR3 residues: CASSVPNTGELFF. Full variable domain (remainder filled in from reference TRBV9 and TRBJ2-2): DSGVTQTPKHLITATGQRVTLRCSPRSGDLSVYWYQQSLDQGLQFLIQYYNGEERAKGNILERFSAQQFPDLHSELNLSSLELGDSALYFCASSVPNTGELFFGEGSRLTVL.

The V and J genes are TRBV5-6 and TRBJ2-7; TCRdb names TRBD1, which stays unverified in the absence of DNA. This CDR3 region has 14 residues. Per the germline V gene, CDR1 is SGHDT and CDR2 is YYEEEE. The CDR3 region is CASSLWDRTYEQYF.

This chain uses TRBV7-2 with TRBJ2-1; TCRdb outputs TRBD2, but without DNA this stays unchecked. This CDR3 has 15 amino acids. Germline CDR1 and CDR2: SGHTA and FQGNSA. The chain's CDR3 is CASSSGLAVYNEQFF.

The chain joins TRBV28 to TRBJ1-1. The CDR3 contains 11 residues. The V gene's germline CDR1 is MDHEN and CDR2 SYDVKM. CDR3 in amino acids: CASSIWNEAFF.

V and J are TRBV7-8 and TRBJ2-1; TCRdb gives TRBD1 as the D gene, but with no DNA this cannot be confirmed. Germline V CDR1 and CDR2: SGHVS, FQNEAQ. The CDR3 has 16 residues. This CDR3 is CASSFPAGSVVGEQFF.

V usage is TRBV29-1 and J usage is TRBJ1-1; the D gene TCRdb calls, TRBD1, cannot be checked with no DNA. The germline gives CDR1 SQVTM, CDR2 ANQGSEA. The CDR3 extends over 13 amino acids. The CDR3 is CSIHREMNTEAFF.

The chain uses TRBV7-9 and TRBJ1-1. Germline CDR1 SEHNR, CDR2 FQNEAQ (reference sequence). This CDR3 has 15 amino acids. The CDR3 sequence is CASSSNHGVNTEAFF.

The rearrangement joins TRBV20-1 to TRBJ1-3. The germline V gene encodes CDR1 DFQATT and CDR2 SNEGSKA (reference sequence). This CDR3 is 16 amino acids long. The CDR3 reads CSARAHRALDGSTIYF.

The chain recombines TRBV12-3 or TRBV12-4 with TRBJ2-2; absent DNA, TCRdb's TRBD1 call cannot be checked. The length of the CDR3 is 16 residues. The CDR3 reads CASTFTTTGTTGELFF.

The chain recombines TRBV29-1 with TRBJ2-7; TCRdb selects TRBD1, and the lack of DNA leaves this call unchecked. The CDR3 consists of 13 residues. The germline gives CDR1 SQVTM, CDR2 ANQGSEA. Here the CDR3 reads CSVEDDRAYEQYF.

The chain employs TRBV28 and TRBJ2-7; TCRdb reports TRBD1, a call that lacks DNA to check it against. CDR3 length equals 14 residues. Germline V gene sequence: CDR1 MDHEN, CDR2 SYDVKM. The CDR3: CASSENRGGYEQYF.

This chain joins TRBV4-3 and TRBJ1-6. This CDR3 has 14 amino acids. From germline, CDR1 is LGHNA and CDR2 YSLEER. CDR3 region: CASSQDGGDVSLHF.